This T cell receptor beta chain derives from a study of T cells after yellow fever vaccination (dated by TCRdb to between 2018 and 2021). For the wider study: Libraries from fractions with low cell numbers were prepared with the SMART-Seq v4 Ultra Low Input RNA kit. To track T-cell clones before and after primary and booster YFV17D yellow fever vaccination, bulk TCR alpha and beta repertoires were sequenced longitudinally. Blood was collected at multiple timepoints before and after primary and secondary immunization, and bulk PBMC replicates and cell subsets were isolated. Two healthy male donors made up the cohort, one aged 18 to 30 years and the other aged 30 to 39 years. Beyond this particular receptor, the publication reports: After the booster, most clones that had expanded after primary vaccination were detected again (around 97% of CD4 and around nine tenths of CD8), suggesting broad maintenance of memory. A small fraction of clonotypes appeared in both the CD4 and CD8 compartments, likely as a result of convergent recombination. The secondary T-cell response was found to be weaker but faster than the primary response, with a peak reached on day 5 rather than on day 15. Because abundant contaminating clonotypes from the bulk population could be contained in FACS-sorted repertoires, computational filtering was required. Only a couple of donors were included in the study, so the extent to which the findings can be generalized is limited.

TCR cDNA was made using 5'RACE template switching, a step that added a universal primer site and unique molecular identifiers. Priming for cDNA synthesis came from both the TCR alpha and TCR beta constant segments. Two PCR steps were used to amplify libraries, with sample barcodes and sequencing adapters being added in the second step. Libraries were sequenced on Illumina HiSeq 2500 (2x100 bp) or NovaSeq (2x150 bp). In the authors' own workflow: Demultiplexing of reads and collapsing into UMI consensus sequences were performed with MIGEC, and V(D)J alignment was carried out with MiXCR. Using edgeR on replicate PBMC samples, clonotypes were called vaccine-responding if FDR was below 0.01 and the log2 fold change was above 5 up to day 15. CD4 or CD8 identity was assigned to each bulk clonotype according to whether the clonotype was present at higher abundance in the sequenced CD4 repertoire or the sequenced CD8 repertoire. TCRdb ran its own pipeline on the public reads, namely fastp trimming at Q25 and MiXCR clone calling, and kept in-frame beta chains. Rows with one shared CDR3 protein collapse into an entry with the most common genes and DNA. The V and J calls shown here were made by TCRdb, not taken from the authors' results. Across this sample there are around 610,000 distinct CDR3 sequences, with approximately 13% seen only once. The leading ten clones occupy more than 13% of the sample.

Sequences LGHNA (CDR1) and YSLEER (CDR2) are obtained from the germline V gene. The CDR3 covers 14 residues, taking in both the cysteine and the phenylalanine. This entry keeps only the CDR3 DNA: 42 bases, framed from base 1. V loses 6 bases, J loses 3 bases, and the germline ends lie 13 bases apart. The treatment or condition label here, explained by the study, means: live attenuated yellow fever vaccine strain. At every blood-draw timepoint, two biological replicates of bulk PBMCs were collected. A standard Ficoll-Paque protocol was used to isolate PBMCs from peripheral blood. RNA was extracted with TriZol from bulk PBMCs, CD4 and CD8 fractions, and dextramer-positive and dextramer-negative fractions. In regard to this clonotype: What antigen it recognizes has not been identified. Per-base quality was not reported, and no clone a single base away is much larger than it.

The sequence joins TRBV4-3 to TRBJ2-3; TRBD2 is a weak D gene call, 5 bases matching. The sample consisted of PBMCs, taken on the day of the yellow fever booster vaccination. The sequence came from a man aged 30 to 45 who received the YFV17D yellow fever vaccine. The CDR3 region reads CASSKLDGTDTQYF. The DNA reads TGCGCCAGCAGTAAACTAGACGGAACAGATACGCAGTATTTT.